Following are 16 T cell receptor beta chains from one sample sequenced in a study of T-cell reconstitution after alpha-beta-depleted transplantation in children. Unique molecular identifiers were built into the TCRbeta library. TCRdb recomputed calls from the PCR reads with MiXCR, one row per CDR3 protein. The sample carries some 220,000 distinct CDR3 sequences, under 13% recorded once. This sample comprised PBMCs, obtained before TCRalphabeta/CD19-depleted stem cell transplant. These receptors were taken from a child younger than two with acute myeloid leukemia, due to receive a stem cell transplant.

The table lists this clonotype with many counts. The genes are TRBV5-1 and TRBJ1-2, with 7 bases that match TRBD1. Germline CDR1 is SGHRS and CDR2 is YFSETQ. Trimming cost V 2 bases and J 6 bases; bases outside gene matches: 10. The CDR3 extends over 15 amino acids. CDR3 protein: CASSFIGQATNGYTF. In nucleotides, the CDR3 is TGCGCCAGCAGCTTTATAGGACAGGCCACCAATGGCTACACCTTC.

At least ten counts were recorded for this clonotype. This chain uses TRBV12-3 or TRBV12-4 with TRBJ2-5; D is perhaps TRBD2 (6 bases). This CDR3 is built from 16 residues. Trimming removed 3 bases from V and 1 base from J, with 15 bases in between. The CDR3 spells CASSFRTGTVQETQYF. The CDR3 DNA reads as TGTGCCAGCAGTTTTAGGACCGGGACTGTCCAAGAGACCCAGTACTTC.

The sample holds many counts of this clonotype. The chain recombines TRBV5-1 with TRBJ2-2; TRBD1 agrees at 9 bases. V dropped 2 bases and J dropped 3; count of bases not matched to a gene: 5. This CDR3 region has 16 residues. Germline V CDR1 and CDR2: SGHRS, YFSETQ. CDR3 amino acids: CASSLQGAVHTGELFF. Written as DNA, the CDR3 is TGCGCCAGCAGCTTACAGGGGGCGGTGCACACCGGGGAGCTGTTTTTT.

This clonotype showed up many times. The CDR3 is CASRVRGLVNNEQFF. The CDR3 nucleotides read TGTGCCAGCAGAGTAAGGGGACTAGTGAACAATGAGCAGTTCTTC. The J gene is TRBJ2-1, the V gene TRBV21-1; the table's D call, TRBD2, has no DNA check behind it. TRBV21-1 counts as a pseudogene. The CDR3 extends over 15 amino acids.

This clonotype was seen ten or more times. The chain links TRBV21-1 to TRBJ2-1; the D call in the table, TRBD2, was not verified against the DNA. TRBV21-1 is labeled a pseudogene. The CDR3 contains 17 residues. CDR3 in DNA: TGTGCCAGCAGCCCTCGGACTAGCGGGAGGGTTTACAATGAGCAGTTCTTC. This codes for CASSPRTSGRVYNEQFF.

This clonotype was seen at least ten times. The rearrangement joins TRBV5-5 to TRBJ2-2; D ambiguous. Trimming shortened V by 4 bases and J by 1 base, and 2 bases separated the two germline ends. Looked up from germline, CDR1 is SGHKS and CDR2 is YYEKEE (reference sequence). This CDR3 spans 12 amino acids. Here the CDR3 reads CASSKNTGELFF. CDR3 nucleotides: TGTGCCAGCAGCAAGAACACCGGGGAGCTGTTTTTT. The whole variable domain, filled in from reference TRBV5-5 and TRBJ2-2, reads DAGVTQSPTHLIKTRGQQVTLRCSPISGHKSVSWYQQVLGQGPQFIFQYYEKEERGRGNFPDRFSARQFPNYSSELNVNALLLGDSALYLCASSKNTGELFFGEGSRLTVL.

A few counts support this clonotype. The rearrangement links TRBV14 to TRBJ2-7; 11 bases are a match to TRBD2. With 2 bases clipped from V and 3 bases from J, the junction kept 24 bases outside the gene matches. This CDR3 contains 22 residues. From germline, CDR1 is SGHDN and CDR2 FVKESK. Here the CDR3 DNA reads TGTGCCAGCAGCCAAAGACTCCCATCCACTAAACTAGCGGGAGTTAAACGCTACGAGCAGTACTTC. Residues: CASSQRLPSTKLAGVKRYEQYF.

This clonotype was seen repeatedly, ten times or more. The J gene is TRBJ2-1, the V gene TRBV7-9, with 7 bases identical to TRBD2. V gave up 5 bases and J gave up 3 bases; unmatched junction bases: 13. The CDR3 covers 17 residues. Per the germline V gene, CDR1 is SEHNR and CDR2 is FQNEAQ (reference sequence). CDR3 in amino acids: CASSRRFGAGDYNEQFF. The CDR3 DNA reads TGTGCCAGCAGCAGGCGCTTTGGGGCGGGAGACTACAATGAGCAGTTCTTC. Together with reference TRBV7-9 and TRBJ2-1, the CDR3 gives the full variable domain: DTGVSQNPRHKITKRGQNVTFRCDPISEHNRLYWYRQTLGQGPEFLTYFQNEAQLEKSRLLSDRFSAERPKGSFSTLEIQRTEQGDSAMYLCASSRRFGAGDYNEQFFGPGTRLTVL.

Many counts were recorded for this clonotype. V usage is TRBV29-1 and J usage is TRBJ1-2, with D tentatively TRBD1 (6 bases). V was cut by 5 bases and J by 6 bases, with 7 bases left in between. Germline V CDR1 and CDR2: SQVTM, ANQGSEA. This CDR3 has 10 residues. Here the CDR3 DNA reads TGCAGCGTTCGACAGGATGGCTACACCTTC. It is translated as CSVRQDGYTF.

This clonotype was seen ten or more times. The rearrangement uses TRBV11-2 and TRBJ2-3, with D unresolved. Germline loops: CDR1 SGHAT, CDR2 FQNNGV. With 0 bases removed from V and 4 bases from J, the gap between germline ends came to 8 bases. The CDR3 runs to 14 residues. The CDR3 region has the DNA TGTGCCAGCAGCTTAGATTGCGCAGCAGATACGCAGTATTTT. This sequence encodes CASSLDCAADTQYF.

V gene TRBV20-1 combines with J gene TRBJ1-1, with a tentative D call TRBD1 (6 bases). The germline V gene has CDR1 DFQATT and CDR2 SNEGSKA (reference sequence). The V and J ends lost 0 bases and 7 bases respectively, with 18 bases between them. CDR3 length: 15 amino acids. CDR3 residues: CSARDPTGAIGEAFF. DNA for the CDR3: TGCAGTGCTAGAGATCCGACGGGGGCGATAGGTGAAGCTTTCTTT.

In its sample, this clonotype was seen many times. The chain is built from TRBV7-2 and TRBJ2-3; no definite D call. Germline CDR1 reads SGHTA; CDR2 reads FQGNSA. The V end lost 5 bases, the J end lost 2 bases, and 17 bases lay between the germline ends. The CDR3 length is 16 residues. Here the CDR3 reads CASSLRVAQVTDTQYF. CDR3 coding DNA: TGTGCCAGCAGCCTAAGGGTAGCCCAAGTCACAGATACGCAGTATTTT.

This clonotype was picked up many times. The chain recombines TRBV25-1 with TRBJ2-1; 12 nucleotides line up with TRBD2. J gave up 7 bases and V 4 bases, and 2 bases lay outside the gene matches. The CDR3 spans 14 residues. CDR1 MGHDK and CDR2 SYGVNS come from the germline V gene. The CDR3 nucleotides are TGTGCCAGCAGTGGGACTAGCGGGATAAATGAGCAGTTCTTC. It specifies CASSGTSGINEQFF.

This chain uses TRBV6-1 with TRBJ2-7; D is tentatively TRBD1 or TRBD2 (5 bases each). In germline, CDR1 is MNHNS, CDR2 SASEGT. The CDR3 spans 14 residues. Trimming pared 4 bases from V and 3 bases from J, leaving 13 bases between. For the CDR3, the DNA is TGTGCCAGCAGTGTGAGGGACGGACTCTACGAGCAGTACTTC. It is translated as CASSVRDGLYEQYF.

This clonotype showed up just a few times. The V gene is TRBV5-1, the J gene TRBJ2-7; the match to TRBD1 covers 10 bases. From germline, CDR1 is SGHRS and CDR2 YFSETQ. CDR3 length equals 17 residues. V trimming: 4 bases; J trimming: 2 bases; junction bases outside the gene matches: 12. This chain's CDR3 is CASSLRTGGGETYEQYF. DNA of the CDR3: TGCGCCAGCAGCCTCAGGACAGGGGGTGGGGAGACCTACGAGCAGTACTTC.

In its sample, this clonotype was seen many times. This rearrangement joins TRBV5-1 to TRBJ2-3, with 8 bases lining up with TRBD2. Germline-derived CDR1 and CDR2 are SGHRS and YFSETQ. With V trimmed by 3 bases and J by 6 bases, 6 bases remained unmatched. The CDR3 is made up of 14 amino acids. The CDR3 reads CASSSERESDTQYF. The DNA of the CDR3 is TGCGCCAGCAGCTCTGAGCGGGAGTCGGATACGCAGTATTTT.